This T cell receptor (beta chain) is from a study of monozygotic twins with inflammatory bowel disease. Study-level results: Healthy twins showed more clonotype sharing with others than IBD patients, especially patients with disease activity. No single strong signal or clonotype associated with IBD was supported.

The template-switching step introduced UMIs that carried a 6-nucleotide sample barcode. TCRdb reprocessed the 5' RACE reads; each CDR3 protein has one entry and no DNA is given. This sample's table has approximately 400,000 distinct CDR3 sequences. Germline CDR1 reads SGHTA; CDR2 reads FQGNSA. The CDR3 covers 16 residues. A note on this clonotype: Its target is not known.

Sample: blood. The receptor was derived from a human donor with ulcerative colitis or Crohn's disease, or a healthy co-twin of an affected twin (not recorded which). The chain recombines TRBV7-2 with TRBJ2-1. CDR3 loop: CASSLAQIKSLREQFF.